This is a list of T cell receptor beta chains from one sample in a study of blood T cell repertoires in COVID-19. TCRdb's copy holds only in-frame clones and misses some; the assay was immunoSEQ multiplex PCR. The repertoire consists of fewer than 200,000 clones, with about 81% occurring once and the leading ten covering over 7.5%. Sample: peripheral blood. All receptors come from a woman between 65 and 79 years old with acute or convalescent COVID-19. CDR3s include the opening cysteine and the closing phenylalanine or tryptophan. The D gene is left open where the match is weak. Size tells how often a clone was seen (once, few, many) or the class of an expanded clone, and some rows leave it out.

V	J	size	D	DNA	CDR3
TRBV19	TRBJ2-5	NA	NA	TGTGCCAGTAGTATATCACAGGGTGAGACCCAGTACTTC	CASSISQGETQYF
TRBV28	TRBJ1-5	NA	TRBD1	TGTGCCAGCAACTTGAGGAACAGGGGGTCTAATCAGCCCCAGCATTTT	CASNLRNRGSNQPQHF
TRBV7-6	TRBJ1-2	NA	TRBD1	TGTGCCAGCAGCTTAGATTGGACAGGGGGCGATGGCTACACCTTC	CASSLDWTGGDGYTF
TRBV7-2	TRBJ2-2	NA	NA	TGTGCCAGCAGCTCGGGACTGACCACCGGGGAGCTGTTTTTT	CASSSGLTTGELFF
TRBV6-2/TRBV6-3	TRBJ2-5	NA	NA	TGTGCCAGCAGTTCCGAGGGGACCCAGTACTTC	CASSSEGTQYF
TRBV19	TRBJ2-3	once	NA	TGTGCCAGTTCTTTTGGGGCCTTTTACACAGATACGCAGTATTTT	CASSFGAFYTDTQYF
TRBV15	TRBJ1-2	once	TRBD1	TGTGCCACCAGCGCCGACCTGGACAGGGGTTCCTATGGCTACACCTTC	CATSADLDRGSYGYTF
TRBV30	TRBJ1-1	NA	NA	TGTGCCTGGAGTAAGGAAGCGGGGGCTTTCTTT	CAWSKEAGAFF
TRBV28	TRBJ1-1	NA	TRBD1	TGTGCCAGCAGTGCCCCCACCGGGACAGGGGGCGCGGCTGAAGCTTTCTTT	CASSAPTGTGGAAEAFF
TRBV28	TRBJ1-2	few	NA	TGTGCCAGCAGTTCCGTCTTGGGCCCGCCTTACACCTTC	CASSSVLGPPYTF
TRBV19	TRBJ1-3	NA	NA	TGTGCCAGTAGTATTCGGTTATACTCTGGAAACACCATATATTTT	CASSIRLYSGNTIYF
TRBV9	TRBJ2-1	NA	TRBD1	TGTGCCAGCAGCGTAGCTGATCAGGGGGCTTACTTGTACAATGAGCAGTTCTTC	CASSVADQGAYLYNEQFF
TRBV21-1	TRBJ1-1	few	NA	TGTGCCAGCAGTAACAGGGGAGTTTCGAACACTGAAGCTTTCTTT	CASSNRGVSNTEAFF
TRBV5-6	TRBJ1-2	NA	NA	TGTGCCAGCAGCTTGGAGCAGGTCTATGGCTACACCTTC	CASSLEQVYGYTF
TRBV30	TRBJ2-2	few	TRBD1	TGTGCCTGGGACAGGGGAAGTTACTCCGGGGAGCTGTTTTTT	CAWDRGSYSGELFF
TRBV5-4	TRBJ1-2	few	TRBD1	TGTGCCAGCAGCCCAGTGACAGGGGGTAACTATGGCTACACCTTC	CASSPVTGGNYGYTF
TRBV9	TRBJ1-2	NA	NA	TGTGCCAGCAGCTCACAGACGGGGGGGCCCAAGTCAGGCTACACCTTC	CASSSQTGGPKSGYTF
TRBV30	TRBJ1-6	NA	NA	TGTGCCTGGAGTTCCTCCTCTTCTCCCCACTTT	CAWSSSSSPHF
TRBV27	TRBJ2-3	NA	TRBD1	TGTGCCAGCAGTTCCCCCGGGACAGTTAGCACAGATACGCAGTATTTT	CASSSPGTVSTDTQYF
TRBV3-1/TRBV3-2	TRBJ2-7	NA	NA	TGTGCCAGCAGTCGACGACAGGACGTATACGAGCAGTACTTC	CASSRRQDVYEQYF
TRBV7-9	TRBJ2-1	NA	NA	TGTGCCAGCAGCCTGACAGGAAGGGACAATGAGCAGTTCTTC	CASSLTGRDNEQFF
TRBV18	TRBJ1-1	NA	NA	TGTGCCAGCTCACCCCCTCCCGGTGGTAGTACTGAAGCTTTCTTT	CASSPPPGGSTEAFF
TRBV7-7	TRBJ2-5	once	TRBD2	TGTGCTAGCAGCTTAGGGCGGGGGGGCCTAGAGACCCAGTACTTC	CASSLGRGGLETQYF
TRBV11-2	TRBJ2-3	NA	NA	TGTGCCAGCAGCTCAGCAGATACGCAGTATTTT	CASSSADTQYF
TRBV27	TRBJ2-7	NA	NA	TGTGCCAGCAGTCACCGGGACATACCCTACGAGCAGTACTTC	CASSHRDIPYEQYF
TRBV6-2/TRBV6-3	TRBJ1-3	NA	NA	TGTGCCAGCAGTAAAGGGACACTCGGAAACACCATATATTTT	CASSKGTLGNTIYF
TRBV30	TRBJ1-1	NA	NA	TGTGCCTGGAGTATGGGTTCGGGACAAAGGGTTGGAGAAGCTTTCTTT	CAWSMGSGQRVGEAFF
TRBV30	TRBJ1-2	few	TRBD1	TGTGCCTGGAGTGCTCGCGGGACAGGGGGCCATGGCTACACCTTC	CAWSARGTGGHGYTF
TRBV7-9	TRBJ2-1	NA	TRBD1	TGTGCCAGCAGCTTCGGGACAGGTCACAATGAGCAGTTCTTC	CASSFGTGHNEQFF
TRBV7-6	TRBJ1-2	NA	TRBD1	TGTGCCAGCAGCTTCCTACAGGGGGAAGGTGGCTACACCTTC	CASSFLQGEGGYTF
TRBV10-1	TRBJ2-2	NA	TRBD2	TGCGCCAGCAGTCCCGGGACTAGTCGGGAGCTGTTTTTT	CASSPGTSRELFF
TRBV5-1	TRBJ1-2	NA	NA	TGCGCCAGCAGCTTGGGCGGGTTCGATGGCTACACCTTC	CASSLGGFDGYTF
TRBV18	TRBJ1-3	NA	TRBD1	TGTGCCAGCTCACCCGGGACAGGGCTCCTCTCTGGAAACACCATATATTTT	CASSPGTGLLSGNTIYF
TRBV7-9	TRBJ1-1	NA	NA	TGTGCCAGCAGAGGGGGTTTGACTGAAGCTTTCTTT	CASRGGLTEAFF
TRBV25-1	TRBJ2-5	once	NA	TGTGCCACCGCTATCGGAGAGACCCAGTACTTC	CATAIGETQYF
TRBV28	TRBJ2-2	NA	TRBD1	TGTGCCAGCAGTACGTACAGGGGGCGCCCCCCCGGGGAGCTGTTTTTT	CASSTYRGRPPGELFF
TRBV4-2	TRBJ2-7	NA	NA	TGTGCCAGCAGCCAAGGTAGAAGCTACGAGCAGTACTTC	CASSQGRSYEQYF
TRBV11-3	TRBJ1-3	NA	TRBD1	TGTGCCAGCAGCCGGGACAGCGGAAACACCATATATTTT	CASSRDSGNTIYF
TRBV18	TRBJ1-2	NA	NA	TGTGCCAGCTCACCAGAGACAGACTCTGGCTACACCTTC	CASSPETDSGYTF
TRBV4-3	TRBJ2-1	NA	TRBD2	TGCGCCAGCAGCCAAGATTTGGGACTAGAGCAGTTCTTC	CASSQDLGLEQFF
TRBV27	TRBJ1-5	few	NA	TGTGCCAGCAGTTTACGAGGAAGTCAGCCCCAGCATTTT	CASSLRGSQPQHF
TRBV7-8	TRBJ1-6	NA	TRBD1	TGTGCCAGCAGCCCCACAGGGGATTATTCACCCCTCCACTTT	CASSPTGDYSPLHF
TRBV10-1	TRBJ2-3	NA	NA	TGCGCCAGCAGTGACGGGTCGGTACCCACAGATACGCAGTATTTT	CASSDGSVPTDTQYF
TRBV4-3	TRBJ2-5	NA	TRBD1	TGCGCCAGCAGCCAAGGGGTGACAGGGAGAGGAGAGACCCAGTACTTC	CASSQGVTGRGETQYF
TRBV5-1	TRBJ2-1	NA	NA	TGCGCCAGCAGCTTGGGGGTCATTGGTAGCGGACACTACTACAATGAGCAGTTCTTC	CASSLGVIGSGHYYNEQFF
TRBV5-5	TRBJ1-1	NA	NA	TGTGCCAGCAGCTTGACGGGGGCGGGGGCCTTAGGGACTGAAGCTTTCTTT	CASSLTGAGALGTEAFF
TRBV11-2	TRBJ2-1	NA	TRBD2	TGTGCCAGCAGCTTAGAACTAGCGGGGGGGGACAATGAGCAGTTCTTC	CASSLELAGGDNEQFF
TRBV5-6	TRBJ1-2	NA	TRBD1	TGTGCCAGCAGTTACAGGGGTTATGATGGCTACACCTTC	CASSYRGYDGYTF
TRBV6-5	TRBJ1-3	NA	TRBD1	TGTGCCAGCAGTTCGACAGGGAGAAGCTCTGGAAACACCATATATTTT	CASSSTGRSSGNTIYF
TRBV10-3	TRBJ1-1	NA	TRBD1	TGTGCCATCAGCGAACAGGGGCCGAACACTGAAGCTTTCTTT	CAISEQGPNTEAFF
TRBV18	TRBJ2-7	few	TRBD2	TGTGCCAGCTCACCAACGGACGGACTAGCCTACGAGCAGTACTTC	CASSPTDGLAYEQYF
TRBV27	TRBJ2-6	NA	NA	TGTGCCAGCACGGAGTTGGTCTCTGGGGCCAACGTCCTGACTTTC	CASTELVSGANVLTF
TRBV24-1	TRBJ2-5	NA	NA	TGTGCCACCAGTGATTCCGGGACAACCCAAGAGACCCAGTACTTC	CATSDSGTTQETQYF
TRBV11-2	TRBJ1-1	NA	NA	TGTGCCAGCAGCTTAGTTTTAGGTCGACAGGTTATGAACACTGAAGCTTTCTTT	CASSLVLGRQVMNTEAFF
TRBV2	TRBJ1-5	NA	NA	TGTGCCAGCACACGAGAGGGCAATCAGCCCCAGCATTTT	CASTREGNQPQHF
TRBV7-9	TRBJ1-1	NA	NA	TGTGCCAGCAGCTTCCAGGCGGGGTTTGAAGCTTTCTTT	CASSFQAGFEAFF
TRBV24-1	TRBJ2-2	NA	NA	TGTGCCACCAGTGAGGCCTACGGGGGGGAGCTGTTTTTT	CATSEAYGGELFF
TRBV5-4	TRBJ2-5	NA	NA	TGTGCCAGCAGCTTGAGGGTAGGGGGGGGGCCCCAAGAGACCCAGTACTTC	CASSLRVGGGPQETQYF